One and the same sample provided the 2 T cell receptor beta chains below, sequenced in a study of CD8+CD57+ T cells in acquired aplastic anemia. Genomic DNA served as template for TCR beta VDJ and CDR3 profiling. A single record per CDR3 protein comes from TCRdb applying MiXCR to the reads. Among 180,000 or so distinct CDR3 sequences listed, roughly half were seen once. It was patients with CD8+CD57+ cell expansion by flow cytometry who were chosen for sequencing. The sample comprised sorted CD4+, CD8+, or CD8+CD57+ T cells (not recorded which) from PBMCs. The receptors shown here come from a human donor with aplastic anemia.

The rearrangement uses TRBV12-3 or TRBV12-4 and TRBJ1-1; weak D call: TRBD1 (5 bases). Between the trimmed V and J ends, which lost 1 base and 0 bases, there was a span of 9 bases. CDR3 length: 15 residues. The DNA for the CDR3 is TGTGCCAGCAGTTTAGGACAGCTCATGAACACTGAAGCTTTCTTT. This encodes CASSLGQLMNTEAFF.

This clonotype appeared once. The chain employs TRBV7-2 and TRBJ2-7, with 10 bases lining up with TRBD1. The CDR3 length is 14 residues. V dropped 6 bases and J dropped 2; count of bases not matched to a gene: 4. From germline, CDR1 is SGHTA and CDR2 FQGNSA. The CDR3 loop reads CASRAGQGTYEQYF. The CDR3 nucleotides are TGTGCCAGCAGAGCGGGACAGGGGACCTACGAGCAGTACTTC.